This TCR beta chain was sequenced for a study of T cell changes during pregnancy in multiple sclerosis. Trimming took 4 bases from V and 4 from J; bases not matched to a gene: 12. The CDR3 runs 16 residues. CDR1 SGHRS and CDR2 YFSETQ come from the germline V gene. TCRdb's table, derived via immunoSEQ multiplex PCR, lists solely in-frame clones and lacks some. The table includes about 36,000 clones, roughly nine tenths detected once. The sample was CD4+ T cells from peripheral blood mononuclear cells, taken in the second trimester of pregnancy. The V call is TRBV5-1, the J call TRBJ1-2, with 8 bases identical to TRBD1. This receptor was identified in a female donor in good health, enrolled as a control in a pregnancy study. CDR3 sequence (DNA): TGCGCCAGCAGCCCGGGACAGGCCATGGATGTCTATGGCTACACCTTC. Residues: CASSPGQAMDVYGYTF.